This TCR beta chain was observed in a study of blood T cell repertoires in COVID-19. Background on the study: Both acute and convalescent COVID-19 samples were obtained from the United States, Italy and Spain. Sources were T cells, B-cell-depleted T cells, or PBMCs; the material itself was cDNA or gDNA.

Original handling: Estimation of nucleated cell counts was performed using reference gene primer amplification. Here immunoSEQ multiplex PCR was the method, and the copy in TCRdb shows in-frame clones only, minus some. That table supplies the V and J calls and clone size; D and trimming were determined from the DNA. The table includes under 250,000 clones, 88% detected once. This clone has more than one count but fewer than ten. The germline V gene has CDR1 SGHRS and CDR2 YFSETQ. V was clipped by 3 bases and J by 6 bases; unmatched bases: 8. The CDR3 runs 14 residues. Sequencing input: peripheral blood. This chain uses TRBV5-1 with TRBJ2-7; the match to TRBD1 covers 8 bases. The origin of this receptor is a man older than 75 with acute or convalescent COVID-19. The CDR3: CASSWTGPGSEQYF. As DNA, the CDR3 is TGCGCCAGCAGCTGGACAGGGCCGGGCAGCGAGCAGTACTTC.